This is a list of T cell receptor beta chains from one sample in a study of blood T cell repertoires in COVID-19. The assay was immunoSEQ multiplex PCR, and TCRdb's table has in-frame clones only and misses some. This sample has approximately 40,000 clones; 75% to 90% occur once, and the top ten carry 7% to 9%. The specimen sequenced was peripheral blood. All receptors come from a woman aged 70-85 years with acute or convalescent COVID-19. Both conserved end residues are part of each CDR3.

cdr3_length j_call v_call cdr3_aa
15 TRBJ2-2 TRBV5-1 CASSLAPGVAGELFF
14 TRBJ2-1 TRBV30 CAWTGANSYNEQFF
18 TRBJ2-3 TRBV7-9 CASSLGPSGGPGTDTQYF
17 TRBJ1-2 TRBV5-1 CASSLAGTGPQGYGYTF
12 TRBJ2-1 TRBV28 CASGQGGDEQFF
13 TRBJ1-1 TRBV11-2 CASSLDLQAPAFF
14 TRBJ1-3 TRBV5-5 CASSLGDVGNTIYF
14 TRBJ1-1 TRBV7-8 CASSLAGGNTEAFF
14 TRBJ2-3 TRBV6-5 CASRKTAGTDTQYF
14 TRBJ2-4 TRBV28 CATLAGLAKNIQYF
15 TRBJ2-3 TRBV24-1 CATSDPSTSLDTQYF
21 TRBJ2-2 TRBV2 CASSELRDTPTHSSNTGELFF
14 TRBJ1-1 TRBV14 CASSQKAGITEAFF
13 TRBJ2-3 TRBV12-3/TRBV12-4 CASTRLASDTQYF
17 TRBJ1-5 TRBV7-8 CASEQQPAVAGNQPQHF
12 TRBJ2-1 TRBV7-2 CASSLAPREQFF
14 TRBJ2-3 TRBV9 CASSGAISTDTQYF
14 TRBJ2-3 TRBV27 CASSDSGGWGTQYF
16 TRBJ1-4 TRBV6-2/TRBV6-3 CASSYSKGQANEKLFF
12 TRBJ2-5 TRBV5-4 CASSSGLETQYF
13 TRBJ1-4 TRBV14 CASNRQGGEKLFF
13 TRBJ2-1 TRBV6-1 CASSELTANEQFF
14 TRBJ1-1 TRBV18 CASSPDRMNTEAFF
12 TRBJ2-5 TRBV3-1/TRBV3-2 CASSQDSVSQYF
13 TRBJ1-1 TRBV19 CASKTTRTGKAFF
14 TRBJ1-2 TRBV5-6 CASSFNRANYGYTF
16 TRBJ2-3 TRBV10-2 CASRGEWTSGRDTQYF
16 TRBJ1-1 TRBV5-8 CASRRDRAEAATEAFF
12 TRBJ2-2 TRBV12-3/TRBV12-4 CASNYFTGELFF
18 TRBJ2-1 TRBV9 CASSPLASSGGSYNEQFF
13 TRBJ1-2 TRBV7-9 CASSFGNSYGYTF
15 TRBJ1-5 TRBV6-5 CASSRQGLGNQPQHF
13 TRBJ2-1 TRBV11-3 CASSLDRDNEQFF
16 TRBJ2-2 TRBV5-5 CASSLGRTLNTGELFF
14 TRBJ1-6 TRBV30 CAWSEGPGLSPLHF
13 TRBJ2-1 TRBV10-3 CAIGSGARSEQFF
14 TRBJ1-4 TRBV5-8 CASSRRGMNEKLFF
15 TRBJ2-1 TRBV7-2 CASSLAGVFYNEQFF
15 TRBJ2-2 TRBV10-1 CASSTWGLNTGELFF